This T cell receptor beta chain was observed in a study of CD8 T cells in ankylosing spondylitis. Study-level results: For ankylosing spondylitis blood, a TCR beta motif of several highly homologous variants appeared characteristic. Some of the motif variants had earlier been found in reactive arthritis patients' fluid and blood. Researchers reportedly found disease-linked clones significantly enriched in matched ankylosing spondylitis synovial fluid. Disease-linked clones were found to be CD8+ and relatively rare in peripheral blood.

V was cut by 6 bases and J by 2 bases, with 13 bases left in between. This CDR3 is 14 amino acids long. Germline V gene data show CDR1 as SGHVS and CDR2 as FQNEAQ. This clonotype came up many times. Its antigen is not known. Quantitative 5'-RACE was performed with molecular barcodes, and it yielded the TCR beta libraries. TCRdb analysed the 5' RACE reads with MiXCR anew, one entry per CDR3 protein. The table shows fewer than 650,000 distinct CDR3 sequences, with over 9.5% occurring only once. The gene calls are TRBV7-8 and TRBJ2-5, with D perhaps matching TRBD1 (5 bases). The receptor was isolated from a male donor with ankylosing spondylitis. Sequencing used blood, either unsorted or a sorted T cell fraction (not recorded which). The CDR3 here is CASSLKGWQETQYF. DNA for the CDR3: TGTGCCAGCAGTCTTAAGGGGTGGCAAGAGACCCAGTACTTC. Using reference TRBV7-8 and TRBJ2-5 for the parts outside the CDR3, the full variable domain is GAGVSQSPRYKVAKRGQDVALRCDPISGHVSLFWYQQALGQGPEFLTYFQNEAQLDKSGLPSDRFFAERPEGSVSTLKIQRTQQEDSAVYLCASSLKGWQETQYFGPGTRLLVL.